A single sample is the source of the 32 T cell receptor beta chains below, sequenced in a study of blood T cell repertoires in COVID-19. Sequencing used immunoSEQ multiplex PCR; TCRdb keeps in-frame clones, though not all of them. This table holds tens of thousands of clones, about three quarters found once. Sequencing input: peripheral blood. Receptor source: a human donor in a cohort sampled during active COVID-19.

The gene calls are TRBV6-5 and TRBJ2-2, with TRBD1 identical over 11 bases. This CDR3 comprises 15 residues. V shed 8 bases, J shed 5 bases, and the junction held 7 bases outside the gene matches. Germline V gene lookup returns CDR1 MNHEY and CDR2 SVGAGI. CDR3 residues: CASGQGAQGTGELFF. In DNA, the CDR3 is TGTGCCAGCGGACAGGGGGCGCAAGGAACCGGGGAGCTGTTTTTT.

The chain is built from TRBV4-2 and TRBJ2-6, with a tentative D call TRBD2 (7 bases). This CDR3 is 16 amino acids long. Per the germline V gene, CDR1 is LGHNA and CDR2 is YNFKEQ. The V and J ends lost 0 bases and 2 bases respectively, with 8 bases between them. CDR3 nucleotides: TGTGCCAGCAGCCAAGAAGGGGGGGCTGGGGCCAACGTCCTGACTTTC. Encoded protein: CASSQEGGAGANVLTF.

This clone came up a few times. The chain joins TRBV21-1 to TRBJ2-1; the table calls TRBD2, which could not be checked here. TRBV21-1 is tagged as a pseudogene. CDR3 length: 14 amino acids. The CDR3 loop is CASSKGGSYNEQFF. CDR3 bases: TGTGCCAGCAGCAAAGGAGGGAGCTACAATGAGCAGTTCTTC.

The rearrangement links TRBV18 to TRBJ2-5, with D possibly being TRBD1 (6 bases). V was shortened by 2 bases and J by 5 bases, with 15 bases between the two germline ends. Germline V CDR1 and CDR2: KGHSH, LQKENI. CDR3 length: 15 amino acids. CDR3 amino acids: CASSPELGQSETQYF. In DNA, the CDR3 is TGTGCCAGCTCACCAGAATTGGGACAATCGGAGACCCAGTACTTC.

The chain recombines TRBV9 with TRBJ2-7, with D tentatively TRBD1 (6 bases). V lost 4 bases and J 3 bases, leaving 14 bases between the germline ends. The CDR3 is made up of 14 amino acids. Germline V lookup: CDR1 SGDLS, CDR2 YYNGEE. CDR3 DNA sequence: TGTGCCAGCAGCCCTGCCGGGACACTCTACGAGCAGTACTTC. It yields the protein CASSPAGTLYEQYF.

The chain couples TRBV19 to TRBJ2-6; 8 nucleotides align to TRBD1. V shed 0 bases, J shed 0 bases, and the junction held 10 bases outside the gene matches. The CDR3 runs 20 residues. CDR1 and CDR2 (germline): LNHDA, SQIVND (reference sequence). The CDR3 sequence is CASSIERPGQVISGANVLTF. The CDR3 nucleotides read TGTGCCAGTAGTATAGAACGTCCGGGACAGGTGATCTCTGGGGCCAACGTCCTGACTTTC.

The V and J genes are TRBV7-9 and TRBJ1-5; possibly TRBD1 for D (6 bases). The V gene's germline CDR1 is SEHNR and CDR2 FQNEAQ (reference sequence). Trimming cost V 5 bases and J 7 bases, with 15 bases left between them. CDR3 length: 14 amino acids. CDR3 protein: CASSGDTAGQPQHF. CDR3 nucleotide sequence: TGTGCCAGCAGCGGGGACACCGCGGGCCAGCCCCAGCATTTT.

The J gene is TRBJ2-1, the V gene TRBV4-3; 9 bases agree with TRBD2. This CDR3 region has 17 residues. Losses at the gene ends were 0 bases for V and 4 bases for J; bases not matched to a gene: 7. From germline, CDR1 is LGHNA and CDR2 YSLEER. CDR3 coding DNA: TGCGCCAGCAGCCAAGATCGAGCTAGCGGGGCGTACAATGAGCAGTTCTTC. As protein: CASSQDRASGAYNEQFF.

The table lists this clone with a count of one. This CDR3 is CASTPKGRYLETQYF. The CDR3, as DNA: TGTGCCAGCACCCCCAAGGGGAGGTATCTCGAGACCCAGTACTTC. The chain is built from TRBV7-9 and TRBJ2-5; weak D call: TRBD2 (6 bases). The CDR3 has 15 amino acids. Germline CDR1 and CDR2: SEHNR and FQNEAQ (reference sequence). V was trimmed by 7 bases and J by 5 bases, leaving 20 bases between them.

The chain has TRBV2 and TRBJ1-2; D is unresolved. The CDR3 length is 12 residues. Germline loops: CDR1 SNHLY, CDR2 FYNNEI. Trimming stripped 5 bases from V and 4 bases from J, with 8 bases between. The CDR3 DNA reads TGTGCCAGCAGTCAGGTCGGCTATGGCTACACCTTC. It is translated as CASSQVGYGYTF.

A few counts support this clone. V gene TRBV7-9 combines with J gene TRBJ2-1; 12 nucleotides line up with TRBD2. Germline assignment: CDR1 SEHNR and CDR2 FQNEAQ (reference sequence). V was pared by 6 bases and J by 9 bases, with 3 bases of the junction left unmatched. The CDR3 is 13 residues long. The CDR3 loop reads CASSWTSGTEQFF. The CDR3 bases are TGTGCCAGCAGTTGGACTAGCGGGACTGAGCAGTTCTTC.

The chain recombines TRBV5-1 with TRBJ2-5; 10 nucleotides match TRBD1. Trimming cost V 0 bases and J 4 bases; bases outside gene matches: 6. The germline CDR1 and CDR2 sequences are SGHRS and YFSETQ. The CDR3 loop spans 16 amino acids. CDR3 region: CASSLVRTGGGETQYF. In DNA, the CDR3 is TGCGCCAGCAGCTTGGTTCGGACAGGGGGTGGAGAGACCCAGTACTTC.

The rearrangement joins TRBV24-1 to TRBJ2-2; 7 bases fit TRBD1. The CDR3 is made up of 16 amino acids. Germline CDR1 reads KGHDR; CDR2 reads SFDVKD. Trimming at V came to 3 bases and at J to 6 bases, leaving 9 bases not matched to a gene. The DNA for the CDR3 is TGTGCCACCAGTGATAGACAGGGCGGTTACCCCGGGGAGCTGTTTTTT. Its translation: CATSDRQGGYPGELFF.

The chain employs TRBV5-4 and TRBJ1-2; no reliable D call. Trimming took off 4 bases at V and 3 bases at J, with 10 bases between the two ends. The CDR3 consists of 13 residues. From germline, CDR1 is SGHNT and CDR2 YYREEE (reference sequence). CDR3 nucleotide sequence: TGTGCCAGCAGCGCCGGGGTCGACTATGGCTACACCTTC. Translated, it gives CASSAGVDYGYTF.

J is TRBJ2-7 and V is TRBV7-8; tentatively, D is TRBD1 (5 bases). Trimming stripped 1 base from V and 2 bases from J, with 12 bases between. Germline loops: CDR1 SGHVS, CDR2 FQNEAQ. The CDR3 has 15 amino acids. Written as DNA, the CDR3 is TGTGCCAGCAGCTTAGAAGGGGTAGTAACCTACGAGCAGTACTTC. Its translation is CASSLEGVVTYEQYF.

This clone was detected once. The chain combines TRBV3-1 (or the pseudogene TRBV3-2) with TRBJ2-3, with 7 bases lining up with TRBD1. Germline-derived CDR1 and CDR2 are LGHDT and YNNKEL (reference sequence). V gave up 4 bases and J gave up 6 bases; unmatched junction bases: 7. CDR3 length equals 14 residues. The CDR3 spells CASSPDRLRDTQYF. The CDR3 DNA sequence: TGTGCCAGCAGCCCGGACAGGCTGAGGGATACGCAGTATTTT.

The chain links TRBV5-1 to TRBJ1-2; 12 nucleotides agree with TRBD1. Germline values: CDR1 SGHRS, CDR2 YFSETQ. Trimming removed 0 bases from V and 8 bases from J; junction bases left unmatched: 5. The CDR3 has 15 amino acids. The CDR3 reads CASSLGGTGGLGYTF. For the CDR3, the DNA is TGCGCCAGCAGCTTGGGAGGGACAGGGGGCCTGGGCTACACCTTC.

The chain recombines TRBV9 with TRBJ2-7; 9 bases map to TRBD1. Trimming cost V 4 bases and J 4 bases; bases outside gene matches: 6. Looked up from germline, CDR1 is SGDLS and CDR2 is YYNGEE. This CDR3 spans 14 amino acids. The CDR3 DNA is TGTGCCAGCAGCCCTAAGACAGGGGGGTACGAGCAGTACTTC. Translating gives CASSPKTGGYEQYF.

This chain uses TRBV9 with TRBJ1-1; TRBD1 might be the D (5 bases). CDR3 size: 16 residues. V lost 4 bases, J lost 1 base, and 17 bases lay in between. Germline loops: CDR1 SGDLS, CDR2 YYNGEE. The CDR3 protein is CASSPPSGGENTEAFF. The CDR3 coding sequence is TGTGCCAGCAGCCCCCCATCTGGGGGGGAGAACACTGAAGCTTTCTTT.

The chain couples TRBV28 to TRBJ2-1; tentatively, D is TRBD2 (6 bases). The CDR3 length is 13 residues. Trimming shortened V by 7 bases and J by 7 bases, and 14 bases separated the two germline ends. CDR1 MDHEN and CDR2 SYDVKM come from the germline V gene. The CDR3, as DNA: TGTGCCAGCAATCCGGGACTTGTTAATGAGCAGTTCTTC. Translating gives CASNPGLVNEQFF.

This clone was counted once. V usage is TRBV9 and J usage is TRBJ2-3; 9 positions match TRBD1. Germline V gene sequence: CDR1 SGDLS, CDR2 YYNGEE. The CDR3 runs to 15 residues. Trimming removed 0 bases from V and 6 bases from J; junction bases left unmatched: 5. DNA of the CDR3: TGTGCCAGCAGCGTAGCCGACAGGGGGAGGGATACGCAGTATTTT. Translation gives CASSVADRGRDTQYF.

The V and J genes are TRBV7-2 and TRBJ2-2; D is uncertain. The CDR3 spans 13 residues. The V and J ends lost 8 bases and 1 base respectively, with 8 bases between them. Germline loops: CDR1 SGHTA, CDR2 FQGNSA. DNA of the CDR3: TGTGCCAGCGCACTAAAGAACACCGGGGAGCTGTTTTTT. Its translation is CASALKNTGELFF.

The chain has TRBV5-1 and TRBJ1-1; D possibly corresponds to TRBD1 (5 bases). CDR1 and CDR2 from the germline V gene are SGHRS and YFSETQ. Trimming took 0 bases from V and 8 from J, leaving 14 bases between them. The CDR3 spans 14 residues. In DNA, the CDR3 is TGCGCCAGCAGCTTGGCCGGGCGGACACAAGAAGCTTTCTTT. It codes for CASSLAGRTQEAFF. Complete variable domain (other parts from reference TRBV5-1 and TRBJ1-1): KAGVTQTPRYLIKTRGQQVTLSCSPISGHRSVSWYQQTPGQGLQFLFEYFSETQRNKGNFPGRFSGRQFSNSRSEMNVSTLELGDSALYLCASSLAGRTQEAFFGQGTRLTVV.

This chain joins TRBV6-6 and TRBJ2-7; perhaps TRBD1 as D (6 bases). Germline assignment: CDR1 MNHNY and CDR2 SVGAGI (reference sequence). The CDR3 extends over 12 amino acids. Trimming shortened V by 6 bases and J by 2 bases, and 8 bases separated the two germline ends. CDR3 nucleotides: TGTGCCAGCAGCAGGGACACCTACGAGCAGTACTTC. Translating it yields CASSRDTYEQYF.

The chain recombines TRBV15 with TRBJ2-7, with D possibly TRBD1 on 5 matching bases. Germline-derived CDR1 and CDR2 are LNHNV and YYDKDF (reference sequence). CDR3 length: 15 amino acids. The germline V and J ends were trimmed by 0 bases and 3 bases, with 12 bases remaining between them. The DNA for the CDR3 is TGTGCCACCAGCAGAGATCAACCAGGGCTCTACGAGCAGTACTTC. This sequence encodes CATSRDQPGLYEQYF.

The chain joins TRBV6-2 or TRBV6-3 to TRBJ2-3, with D unclear. Trimming removed 6 bases from V and 8 bases from J, with 15 bases in between. The germline V gene encodes CDR1 MNHEY and CDR2 SVGEGT. The CDR3 length is 13 residues. CDR3: CASSLPREVTQYF. CDR3 nucleotides: TGTGCCAGCAGCCTCCCGCGTGAAGTTACGCAGTATTTT.

This clone has more than one count but fewer than ten. V is TRBV30 and J is TRBJ2-7; the D gene is possibly TRBD2 (6 bases). The V and J ends lost 1 base and 3 bases respectively, with 10 bases between them. This CDR3 region has 13 residues. Germline assignment: CDR1 GTSNPN and CDR2 SVGIG (reference sequence). In nucleotides, the CDR3 is TGTGCCTGGAGTGGGGACTCGGTCTACGAGCAGTACTTC. It yields the protein CAWSGDSVYEQYF.

V and J are TRBV6-5 and TRBJ1-2; possible D gene TRBD1, 6 bases. The germline CDR1 and CDR2 sequences are MNHEY and SVGAGI. This CDR3 has 16 residues. V dropped 1 base and J dropped 8 bases, with 20 bases sitting between them. CDR3 coding DNA: TGTGCCAGCAGTTACTTTAGTTCTCGGGACACGAGGGGCTACACCTTC. This translates into CASSYFSSRDTRGYTF.

The chain joins TRBV6-5 to TRBJ2-7; 12 bases are shared with TRBD2. Germline V gene sequence: CDR1 MNHEY, CDR2 SVGAGI. The CDR3 length is 15 residues. The V and J ends lost 6 bases and 5 bases, in that order; junction bases with no gene match: 8. The CDR3: CASRGGLAGYNEQYF. The DNA for the CDR3 is TGTGCCAGCAGGGGGGGACTAGCGGGTTACAACGAGCAGTACTTC.

V gene TRBV6-2 or TRBV6-3 combines with J gene TRBJ2-1, with D possibly matching TRBD2 (6 bases). Trimming stripped 2 bases from V and 5 bases from J, with 13 bases between. The CDR3 spans 15 residues. Per germline, CDR1 MNHEY and CDR2 SVGEGT. This chain's CDR3 is CASSYVLARNNEQFF. The CDR3, as DNA: TGTGCCAGCAGTTACGTCCTAGCGCGTAACAATGAGCAGTTCTTC.

V and J are TRBV7-9 and TRBJ1-1; maybe TRBD1 (5 bases). Trimming shortened V by 5 bases and J by 1 base, and 11 bases separated the two germline ends. The CDR3 has 14 amino acids. CDR1 is SEHNR, CDR2 FQNEAQ, per germline (reference sequence). The CDR3 DNA sequence: TGTGCCAGCAGCGACCCTAGGGGGAACACTGAAGCTTTCTTT. It codes for CASSDPRGNTEAFF.

The rearrangement links TRBV5-6 to TRBJ2-7; TRBD1 aligns across 8 bases. The V segment lost 1 base and the J segment 1 base; nucleotides outside the gene matches: 7. Germline V lookup: CDR1 SGHDT, CDR2 YYEEEE. The CDR3 extends over 16 amino acids. The CDR3 spells CASSLWFGDRSYEQYF. The CDR3 DNA is TGTGCCAGCAGCTTGTGGTTCGGGGACAGGTCCTACGAGCAGTACTTC. The whole variable domain, filled in from reference TRBV5-6 and TRBJ2-7, reads DAGVTQSPTHLIKTRGQQVTLRCSPKSGHDTVSWYQQALGQGPQFIFQYYEEEERQRGNFPDRFSGHQFPNYSSELNVNALLLGDSALYLCASSLWFGDRSYEQYFGPGTRLTVT.